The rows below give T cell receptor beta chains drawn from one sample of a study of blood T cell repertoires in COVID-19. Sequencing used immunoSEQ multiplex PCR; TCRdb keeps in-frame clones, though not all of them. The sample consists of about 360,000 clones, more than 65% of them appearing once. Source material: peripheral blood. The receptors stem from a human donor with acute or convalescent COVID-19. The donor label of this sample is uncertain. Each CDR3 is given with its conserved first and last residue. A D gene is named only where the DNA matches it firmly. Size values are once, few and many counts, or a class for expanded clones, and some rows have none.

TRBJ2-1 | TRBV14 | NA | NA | CASSQVREQFF | TGTGCCAGCAGCCAAGTCCGGGAGCAGTTCTTC
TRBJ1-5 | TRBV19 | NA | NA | CASSIEGGQPQHF | TGTGCCAGTAGTATAGAGGGAGGCCAGCCCCAGCATTTT
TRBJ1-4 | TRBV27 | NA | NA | CASSFPGKELFF | TGTGCCAGCAGTTTCCCGGGGAAGGAACTGTTTTTT
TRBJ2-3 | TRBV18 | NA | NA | CASSPQITDTQYF | TGTGCCAGCTCACCGCAGATCACAGATACGCAGTATTTT
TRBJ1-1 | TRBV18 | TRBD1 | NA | CASSPVGTGAEAFF | TGTGCCAGCTCACCCGTTGGGACAGGGGCTGAAGCTTTCTTT
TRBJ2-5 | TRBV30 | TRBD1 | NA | CAWSGTGRKETQYF | TGTGCCTGGAGTGGGACAGGGAGGAAAGAGACCCAGTACTTC
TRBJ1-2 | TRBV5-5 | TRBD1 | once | CASSLQGAYGYTF | TGTGCCAGCAGCTTACAGGGGGCCTATGGCTACACCTTC
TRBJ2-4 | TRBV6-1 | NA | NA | CASSDLPVAKNIQYF | TGTGCCAGCAGTGACCTCCCTGTGGCCAAAAACATTCAGTACTTC
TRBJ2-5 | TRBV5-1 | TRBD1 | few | CASSFQGVIETQYF | TGCGCCAGCAGCTTCCAGGGGGTAATAGAGACCCAGTACTTC
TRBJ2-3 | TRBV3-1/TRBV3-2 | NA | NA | CASGGSTDTQYF | TGTGCCAGCGGTGGCAGCACAGATACGCAGTATTTT
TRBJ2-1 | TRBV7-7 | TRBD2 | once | CASSLGGGVNEQFF | TGTGCCAGCAGCTTAGGCGGGGGGGTAAATGAGCAGTTCTTC
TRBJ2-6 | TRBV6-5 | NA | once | CASSSTFSGANVLTF | TGTGCCAGCAGTTCTACCTTCTCTGGGGCCAACGTCCTGACTTTC
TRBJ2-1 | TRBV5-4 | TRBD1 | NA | CASSTRQGDRSYNEQFF | TGTGCCAGCAGCACCAGACAGGGGGACCGGTCCTACAATGAGCAGTTCTTC
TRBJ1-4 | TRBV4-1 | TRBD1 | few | CASSSGTGVKKELRHEKLFF | TGCGCCAGCAGCTCCGGGACAGGGGTAAAAAAAGAGCTTCGGCATGAAAAACTGTTTTTT
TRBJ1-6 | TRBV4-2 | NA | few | CASSQVMGATYNSPLHF | TGTGCCAGCAGCCAAGTAATGGGGGCGACGTATAATTCACCCCTCCACTTT
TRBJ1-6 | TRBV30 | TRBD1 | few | CAWRGQYNSPLHF | TGTGCCTGGAGGGGACAGTATAATTCACCCCTCCACTTT
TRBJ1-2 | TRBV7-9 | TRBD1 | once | CASTPSDRVPLKTF | TGTGCCAGCACCCCTTCAGACAGGGTTCCTTTGAAAACCTTC
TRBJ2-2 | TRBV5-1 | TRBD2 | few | CASSSRLAGGPSGELFF | TGCGCCAGCAGCTCCCGTCTAGCGGGAGGGCCGAGCGGGGAGCTGTTTTTT